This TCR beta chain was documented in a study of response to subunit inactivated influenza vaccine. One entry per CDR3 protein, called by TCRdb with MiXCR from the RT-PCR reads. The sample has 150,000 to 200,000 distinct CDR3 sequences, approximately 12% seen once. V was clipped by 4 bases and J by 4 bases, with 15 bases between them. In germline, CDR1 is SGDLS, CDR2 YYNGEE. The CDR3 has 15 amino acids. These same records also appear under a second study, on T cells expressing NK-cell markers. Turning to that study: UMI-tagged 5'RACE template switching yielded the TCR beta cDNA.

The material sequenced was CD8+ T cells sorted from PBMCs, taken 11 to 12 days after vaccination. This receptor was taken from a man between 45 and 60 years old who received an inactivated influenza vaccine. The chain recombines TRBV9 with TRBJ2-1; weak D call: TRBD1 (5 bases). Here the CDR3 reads CASSPEDTLYNEQFF. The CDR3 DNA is TGTGCCAGCAGCCCCGAGGACACCCTTTACAATGAGCAGTTCTTC.